These T cell receptor beta chains were read from a single sample in a study of cytomegalovirus exposure and HLA in healthy donors. Measured with immunoSEQ multiplex PCR; TCRdb has only the in-frame clones, and not every one. The sample consists of some 130,000 clones, nearly 80% of them appearing once. Sequenced input: PBMCs. These receptors originate from a man aged 30 to 45 in good health and CMV-seronegative. CDR3s include the opening cysteine and the closing phenylalanine or tryptophan. D genes are given only for firm matches. Size values are once, few and many counts, or a class for expanded clones, and some rows have none.

j_call | d_call | v_call | clone_size | cdr3_nt | cdr3_aa
TRBJ2-7 | TRBD1 | TRBV14 | NA | TGTGCCAGCAGCCAGCCAGGGACAGGGGCCTGGGAGCAGTACTTC | CASSQPGTGAWEQYF
TRBJ2-7 | TRBD1 | TRBV18 | NA | TGTGCCAGCTCACCGCCGGGACAGGGGGTCTCCTACGAGCAGTACTTC | CASSPPGQGVSYEQYF
TRBJ2-7 | NA | TRBV5-8 | few | TGTGCCAGCAGCTTGCCGGGTTCCACCTACGAGCAGTACTTC | CASSLPGSTYEQYF
TRBJ2-7 | TRBD2 | TRBV28 | NA | TGTGCCAGCAGTGCAACTAGCGGGGGTACCTACGAGCAGTACTTC | CASSATSGGTYEQYF
TRBJ2-6 | TRBD1 | TRBV28 | NA | TGTGCCAGCAGTGTCACAGGGGACGGGGCCAACGTCCTGACTTTC | CASSVTGDGANVLTF
TRBJ1-1 | NA | TRBV6-5 | NA | TGTGCCAGCAGTGCCCAGACAGCAACTGAAGCTTTCTTT | CASSAQTATEAFF
TRBJ2-7 | TRBD2 | TRBV9 | NA | TGTGCCAGCAGCGTAGCGGTCTGGAGGACTAGCGGGGTCTACGAGCAGTACTTC | CASSVAVWRTSGVYEQYF
TRBJ1-2 | NA | TRBV7-9 | few | TGTGCCAGCACCCGTGGGGCCCAGGATGGCTACACCTTC | CASTRGAQDGYTF
TRBJ2-2 | NA | TRBV6-5 | NA | TGTGCCAGCAGTCTGGAGAGGAGGAACACCGGGGAGCTGTTTTTT | CASSLERRNTGELFF
TRBJ2-5 | NA | TRBV11-3 | NA | TGTGCCAGCAGCGCCGAGGGGGTGGAGACCCAGTACTTC | CASSAEGVETQYF
TRBJ1-4 | NA | TRBV9 | once | TGTGCCAGCAGCGTAGGTTTGGGGGCTTTTGAAAAACTGTTTTTT | CASSVGLGAFEKLFF
TRBJ2-1 | NA | TRBV5-1 | once | TGCGCCAGCAGCTTTTCCTCCCCCCGACGGGACAATGAGCAGTTCTTC | CASSFSSPRRDNEQFF
TRBJ1-1 | NA | TRBV19 | NA | TGTGCCAGTACGACAGAACTAGAAGCTTTCTTT | CASTTELEAFF
TRBJ2-1 | TRBD1 | TRBV28 | NA | TGTGCCAGCACCCCCGCGGGACAGGGGACCTACAATGAGCAGTTCTTC | CASTPAGQGTYNEQFF
TRBJ1-2 | NA | TRBV6-6 | NA | TGTGCCAGCAGTCTCGGACAGCCAAACTATGGCTACACCTTC | CASSLGQPNYGYTF
TRBJ1-5 | NA | TRBV5-6 | NA | TGTGCCAGCAGCTCCCTAGGAGGGGAGCGCAATCAGCCCCAGCATTTT | CASSSLGGERNQPQHF
TRBJ2-7 | TRBD1 | TRBV9 | NA | TGTGCCAGCAGCGTAGACAGGGGGGCCAGCTCCTACGAGCAGTACTTC | CASSVDRGASSYEQYF